This T cell receptor beta chain was recorded in a study of cytomegalovirus exposure and HLA in healthy donors. Sequencing used immunoSEQ multiplex PCR; TCRdb keeps in-frame clones, though not all of them. Among about 110,000 clones, approximately 87% were seen once, and the ten largest hold under 1.5%. The CDR3 runs to 15 residues. V shed 0 bases and J shed 7 bases, with 19 bases lying between them. The germline V gene encodes CDR1 GTSNPN and CDR2 SVGIG (reference sequence). Study-wide results and caveats: Listed as cytomegalovirus-associated were over 150 TCR beta chains. Reported results showed that the classifier diagnosed cytomegalovirus status with high specificity and sensitivity.

As for this clone: Antigen unknown.

The sample consisted of PBMCs. The sequence was collected from a woman younger than 45 in good health and CMV-seropositive. V gene TRBV30 combines with J gene TRBJ2-7; TRBD2 is a possible D gene (5 bases). The CDR3 sequence is CAWSVHVGLSGEQYF. The CDR3 DNA follows: TGTGCCTGGAGTGTACATGTAGGACTCTCTGGGGAGCAGTACTTC.